This T cell receptor (beta chain) was sequenced during a study of PD-L1 blockade in urothelial cancer. This CDR3 contains 12 residues. V shed 3 bases and J shed 9 bases, with 9 bases lying between them. The germline V gene encodes CDR1 KGHSH and CDR2 LQKENI. Using immunoSEQ multiplex PCR, the repertoire was profiled, and TCRdb retains in-frame clones only, with some absent. This sample has around 46,000 clones, with roughly four fifths found just once. Regarding time point: peripheral blood 6 weeks after treatment start. The chain employs TRBV18 and TRBJ2-1; tentatively, D is TRBD2 (6 bases). This clonotype was obtained from a man in his 60s with urothelial cancer. The sample here was PBMCs, taken around atezolizumab (anti-PD-L1) treatment. This chain's CDR3 is CASSPSTSEQFF. DNA for the CDR3: TGTGCCAGCTCACCCTCGACTAGTGAGCAGTTCTTC. Supplemented by reference TRBV18 and TRBJ2-1, the full variable domain reads NAGVMQNPRHLVRRRGQEARLRCSPMKGHSHVYWYRQLPEEGLKFMVYLQKENIIDESGMPKERFSAEFPKEGPSILRIQQVVRGDSAAYFCASSPSTSEQFFGPGTRLTVL.